This T cell receptor beta chain is drawn from a study of blood T cell repertoires in COVID-19. Assay used: immunoSEQ multiplex PCR; TCRdb lists only in-frame clones, some missing. In the table there are around 300,000 clones, 88% of which are singletons. Sequencing was performed on PBMCs or T cells enriched from blood (not recorded which). This clonotype originated in a woman aged 25 to 45 who had recovered from COVID-19.

CDR3 sequence (DNA): TGTGCCAGCAGCGTAGCGGCAGGGTTGTATCAGCCCCAGCATTTT. Protein: CASSVAAGLYQPQHF. The chain uses TRBV9 and TRBJ1-5, with a tentative D call TRBD1 (5 bases). Germline V gene sequence: CDR1 SGDLS, CDR2 YYNGEE. The CDR3 length is 15 residues. V was clipped by 0 bases and J by 5 bases, with 12 bases between them.